A selection of T cell receptor beta chains follows, all from one sample in a study of T cell repertoires in cytomegalovirus infection. One entry per CDR3 protein, called by TCRdb with MiXCR from the reads. This sample carries roughly 860,000 distinct CDR3 sequences, 32% of them seen once, and the ten largest clones take 9.5% to 15%. These receptors lack a known antigen. Sequences were derived from cultured CD8+ T cells from PBMCs, sampled from culture after CMV antigen stimulation. These receptors came from a human donor in good health (CMV status not recorded). Some clones in this sample may be carry-over from other donors' samples. Both conserved end residues are part of each CDR3. The order of the fields is CDR3 protein, CDR3 DNA, J gene, D gene, V gene, clone size. The D gene is left open where the match is weak. For some rows the clone size is stated as once, few or many, or as a class when expanded; others skip it.

CASSLLSGERGNEQFF | TGTGCCAGCAGCTTACTTTCAGGGGAGAGAGGCAATGAGCAGTTCTTC | TRBJ2-1 | NA | TRBV7-8 | many
CASSYSSDLPRNEQFF | TGTGCCAGCAGTTACTCATCGGACTTACCCCGCAATGAGCAGTTCTTC | TRBJ2-1 | NA | TRBV6-6 | NA
CASRGYSGGADTGELFF | TGTGCCAGCAGGGGGTATAGCGGGGGGGCCGACACCGGGGAGCTGTTTTTT | TRBJ2-2 | TRBD2 | TRBV12-3/TRBV12-4 | NA
CASSLTRGSYGYTF | TGTGCCAGCAGCTTAACCAGGGGTAGCTATGGCTACACCTTC | TRBJ1-2 | NA | TRBV7-8 | many
CASSFRVRTGELFF | TGTGCCAGCAGTTTCAGGGTTAGGACCGGGGAGCTGTTTTTT | TRBJ2-2 | NA | TRBV28 | NA
CASSPGRIRLYNEQFF | TGTGCCAGCAGTCCCGGGAGAATACGACTCTACAATGAGCAGTTCTTC | TRBJ2-1 | NA | TRBV12-3/TRBV12-4 | NA
CVSSRDSSYEQYF | TGTGTCAGCAGCCGCGACAGCAGCTACGAGCAGTACTTC | TRBJ2-7 | NA | TRBV4-2 | NA
CSVEYPGADNEQFF | TGCAGCGTTGAGTACCCGGGAGCTGACAATGAGCAGTTCTTC | TRBJ2-1 | NA | TRBV29-1 | NA
CASSPTPSPGEKLFF | TGTGCTAGCAGCCCGACTCCATCTCCGGGTGAAAAACTGTTTTTT | TRBJ1-4 | NA | TRBV7-7 | few
CASSLGAGGGNEQFF | TGTGCCAGCAGCCTGGGGGCGGGGGGTGGCAATGAGCAGTTCTTC | TRBJ2-1 | TRBD2 | TRBV7-6 | few
CASSQKAETDTQYF | TGTGCCAGTTCCCAGAAGGCTGAGACAGATACGCAGTATTTT | TRBJ2-3 | NA | TRBV7-6 | NA
CASSIVVVAYNEQFF | TGTGCCAGTAGTATAGTGGTTGTGGCCTACAATGAGCAGTTCTTC | TRBJ2-1 | NA | TRBV19 | NA
CASSSRDSGGVGNTEAFF | TGTGCCAGCAGTTCCCGGGACTCAGGGGGGGTGGGGAACACTGAAGCTTTCTTT | TRBJ1-1 | TRBD1 | TRBV27 | NA
CASSPFGLGGTGELFF | TGTGCCAGCAGCCCCTTCGGGTTAGGGGGCACCGGGGAGCTGTTTTTT | TRBJ2-2 | NA | TRBV7-8 | many
CASSRLTANHTGELFF | TGCGCCAGCAGCCGCTTGACAGCGAATCACACCGGGGAGCTGTTTTTT | TRBJ2-2 | NA | TRBV4-3 | few
CASSFPPAVNTEAFF | TGTGCCAGCAGTTTCCCCCCTGCAGTGAACACTGAAGCTTTCTTT | TRBJ1-1 | NA | TRBV6-2/TRBV6-3 | NA
CASSLEGANFKETQYF | TGTGCCAGCAGCTTAGAGGGGGCGAACTTTAAAGAGACCCAGTACTTC | TRBJ2-5 | NA | TRBV11-2 | NA
CASSRTVLYGYTF | TGTGCCAGCAGTCGGACAGTCCTCTATGGCTACACCTTC | TRBJ1-2 | NA | TRBV6-2/TRBV6-3 | NA
CASSLAKDLPELIETQYF | TGTGCCAGCAGCTTAGCCAAGGATCTTCCGGAGCTCATAGAGACCCAGTACTTC | TRBJ2-5 | NA | TRBV7-8 | many
CASTLLWRATEQYF | TGTGCCAGCACCCTCCTGTGGAGGGCCACCGAGCAGTACTTC | TRBJ2-7 | NA | TRBV7-8 | many
CASKIGQGGGPQHF | TGTGCCAGCAAGATCGGACAGGGAGGAGGGCCCCAGCATTTT | TRBJ1-5 | TRBD1 | TRBV12-3/TRBV12-4 | few
CASSQTSGGAEQYF | TGTGCCAGCAGCCAGACTAGCGGGGGGGCCGAGCAGTACTTC | TRBJ2-7 | TRBD2 | TRBV6-1 | few
CASSLYEGSRTEAFF | TGTGCCAGCAGCTTATACGAAGGGAGTAGGACTGAAGCTTTCTTT | TRBJ1-1 | NA | TRBV7-9 | few
CASSSRPENQPQHF | TGTGCCAGCAGCTCACGGCCAGAAAATCAGCCCCAGCATTTT | TRBJ1-5 | NA | TRBV5-4 | few
CASSYSWGAAAEAFF | TGTGCCAGCAGTTACTCTTGGGGGGCCGCGGCTGAAGCTTTCTTT | TRBJ1-1 | NA | TRBV6-2/TRBV6-3 | few
CASLDTLLASSYNEQFF | TGTGCCAGCCTCGACACTCTCCTAGCTAGCTCCTACAATGAGCAGTTCTTC | TRBJ2-1 | NA | TRBV6-1 | NA
CATSELPPMTSFHQPQHF | TGTGCCACCAGTGAGTTACCCCCAATGACCAGCTTCCATCAGCCCCAGCATTTT | TRBJ1-5 | NA | TRBV24-1 | NA
CASSPGGDRGHGYTF | TGTGCCAGCAGCCCCGGAGGGGACAGGGGGCATGGCTACACCTTC | TRBJ1-2 | TRBD1 | TRBV9 | few
CSVPGQETEQYF | TGCAGCGTTCCGGGACAGGAGACCGAGCAGTACTTC | TRBJ2-7 | TRBD1 | TRBV29-1 | once
CASSQSSTGTHSYEQYF | TGTGCCAGCAGCCAATCATCAACCGGGACACACTCCTACGAGCAGTACTTC | TRBJ2-7 | NA | TRBV7-6 | NA
CASSLLPQVLEQYF | TGTGCCAGCAGCTTACTCCCCCAGGTTCTGGAGCAGTACTTC | TRBJ2-7 | NA | TRBV7-6 | many
CSVEDASMSSYEQYF | TGCAGCGTTGAAGATGCGTCCATGAGCTCCTACGAGCAGTACTTC | TRBJ2-7 | NA | TRBV29-1 | NA
CASSVSLNTGELFF | TGTGCCAGCAGCGTGAGTCTGAACACCGGGGAGCTGTTTTTT | TRBJ2-2 | NA | TRBV6-2/TRBV6-3 | few
CASRGKRSSGGVPNEQFF | TGTGCCAGCCGAGGGAAGAGGTCTAGCGGGGGAGTTCCTAATGAGCAGTTCTTC | TRBJ2-1 | TRBD2 | TRBV25-1 | few
CASSVAGYGEAFF | TGTGCCAGCAGCGTAGCAGGGTATGGTGAAGCTTTCTTT | TRBJ1-1 | NA | TRBV9 | NA
CASSLAPITRETQYF | TGTGCCAGCAGTTTAGCGCCCATAACCCGGGAGACCCAGTACTTC | TRBJ2-5 | NA | TRBV12-3/TRBV12-4 | many
CASADGGNYGYTF | TGTGCTAGTGCCGACGGAGGGAACTATGGCTACACCTTC | TRBJ1-2 | NA | TRBV12-5 | NA
CATGPKIGADATNYGYTF | TGTGCCACCGGTCCGAAGATAGGTGCCGACGCAACTAACTATGGCTACACCTTC | TRBJ1-2 | NA | TRBV19 | NA
CASSLRGYYEQYF | TGCGCCAGCAGCTTGCGGGGTTACTACGAGCAGTACTTC | TRBJ2-7 | NA | TRBV5-1 | few
CASSLIDSRNEKLFF | TGTGCCAGCAGCCTAATAGACAGCAGGAATGAAAAACTGTTTTTT | TRBJ1-4 | NA | TRBV7-6 | NA
CASSAPGLGPGELFF | TGTGCCAGCAGCGCTCCGGGACTAGGCCCCGGGGAGCTGTTTTTT | TRBJ2-2 | TRBD2 | TRBV9 | NA
CATSIASGANVLTF | TGTGCCACCAGCATTGCATCTGGGGCCAACGTCCTGACTTTC | TRBJ2-6 | NA | TRBV15 | NA